The T cell receptor (beta chain) under discussion was sequenced for a study of shared clonotypes between healthy human individuals. Overall study results and limits: Sequencing depth was predicted to influence how clonotypes are shared among donors.

Concerning this clone itself: Its antigen is not known.

It was at deep level that the assay was run. The unsorted PBMC replicate PCRs were performed with approximately 300 ng DNA, 32,000 or so T cell genomes. Clones were read by immunoSEQ multiplex PCR, and TCRdb kept only the in-frame ones, dropping some. The sample shows around 530,000 clones, around three quarters of them seen only once. V lost 4 bases, J lost 4 bases, and 9 bases lay in between. The CDR3 contains 13 residues. Germline V gives CDR1 WNHNN, CDR2 SYGVQD (reference sequence). This TCR was sampled from a woman between 40 and 55 years old in good health. Some clones in this sample may be carry-over from other donors' samples. The chain links TRBV10-1 to TRBJ2-3; the D is unclear. Sequences were obtained from PBMCs. CDR3 in DNA: TGCGCCAGCAGTGCGAGGTTTGCAGATACGCAGTATTTT. Its translation is CASSARFADTQYF.